One and the same sample provided the 2 T cell receptor beta chains below, sequenced in a study of blood T cells in healthy people across ages. With a J-beta primer mix and a sample-barcoded 5' primer, a second PCR ran roughly 7 to 11 cycles. TCRdb reprocessed the 5' RACE reads via MiXCR and lists one record per CDR3 protein. This sample has over a million distinct CDR3 sequences, with 45% found just once. Sequenced input: blood. Receptor source: a woman aged 60 to 75 in good health.

The rearrangement links TRBV30 to TRBJ2-1; 7 positions agree with TRBD2. V was clipped by 3 bases and J by 13 bases; unmatched bases: 6. Looked up from germline, CDR1 is GTSNPN and CDR2 is SVGIG (reference sequence). The CDR3 extends over 11 amino acids. The CDR3 region is CAWRSPGLQFF. In nucleotides, the CDR3 is TGTGCCTGGAGGTCCCCGGGACTACAGTTCTTC.

In its sample, this clonotype was seen many times. The gene calls are TRBV13 and TRBJ2-1; either TRBD1 or TRBD2 may supply D (5 bases each). CDR1 is PRHDT and CDR2 is FYEKMQ in the germline V gene (reference sequence). The CDR3 is 17 residues long. V was shortened by 3 bases and J by 0 bases, with 15 bases between the two germline ends. Here the CDR3 reads CASSLLSLGTSYNEQFF. CDR3 DNA sequence: TGTGCCAGCAGCTTGCTCTCTCTAGGGACCTCCTACAATGAGCAGTTCTTC.